One T cell receptor beta chain is described in this entry. Original analysis: Using reference gene primer amplification, nucleated cell counts were estimated. Some clones are missing from TCRdb's copy, which holds only in-frame ones; the method was immunoSEQ multiplex PCR. That table gives V, J and clone size, and the DNA gave D and trimming. The sample contains about 78,000 clones, approximately 90% of which appear only once. The data stem from a study of blood T cell repertoires in COVID-19. Study summary: From the United States, Italy and Spain came samples of acute and convalescent COVID-19. The analysed material was cDNA or gDNA that came from T cells, B-cell-depleted T cells, or PBMCs.

Source material: peripheral blood. The receptor was isolated from a woman older than 75 with acute or convalescent COVID-19.

CDR3 amino acids: CASSPDTINYEQYF. The CDR3 coding sequence is TGTGCCAGCAGTCCTGACACCATTAACTACGAGCAGTACTTC. The chain uses TRBV6-5 and TRBJ2-7; D uncertain. Trimming left V 5 bases short and J 3 bases short, with 14 bases between. Germline V CDR1 and CDR2: MNHEY, SVGAGI. The CDR3 runs to 14 residues.